This is a list of T cell receptor beta chains from one sample in a study of PD-1 blockade in classical Hodgkin lymphoma. Assay used: immunoSEQ multiplex PCR; TCRdb lists only in-frame clones, some missing. The sample includes over 80,000 clones, roughly 92% of them seen just once. The input for sequencing was peripheral blood mononuclear cells (PBMCs), taken at baseline. The source of these receptors is a human donor with classical Hodgkin lymphoma. CDR3s include the opening cysteine and the closing phenylalanine or tryptophan. The D gene is left open where the match is weak. Clone size, where shown, is once, few, many, or a class for clones that have expanded.

>TRBD1|TRBV6-1|-|TRBJ1-5
CASSEAVTGGSEPQHF
TGTGCCAGCAGTGAAGCGGTCACAGGGGGCTCGGAGCCCCAGCATTTT
>-|TRBV25-1|-|TRBJ2-3
CASSEKGWQGGFTDTQYF
TGTGCCAGCAGTGAAAAAGGTTGGCAGGGTGGGTTCACAGATACGCAGTATTTT
>TRBD1|TRBV9|-|TRBJ2-7
CASSPGQNYEQYF
TGTGCCAGCAGCCCGGGACAGAACTACGAGCAGTACTTC
>TRBD1|TRBV7-9|-|TRBJ1-2
CASSLAPDRGYGYTF
TGTGCCAGCAGCTTAGCCCCGGACAGGGGGTATGGCTACACCTTC
>-|TRBV5-4|-|TRBJ2-7
CASSQPQATGDHEQYF
TGTGCCAGCAGCCAACCTCAGGCAACGGGGGACCACGAGCAGTACTTC
>-|TRBV14|-|TRBJ2-3
CASSQALTGYTDTQYF
TGTGCCAGCAGCCAGGCCCTGACAGGCTACACAGATACGCAGTATTTT
>TRBD1|TRBV5-1|-|TRBJ1-5
CANPPGQGRYSNQPQHF
TGCGCCAATCCTCCGGGACAGGGGAGGTATAGCAATCAGCCCCAGCATTTT
>-|TRBV27|-|TRBJ1-5
CASSLFGYNQPQHF
TGTGCCAGCAGTTTATTCGGATACAATCAGCCCCAGCATTTT
>-|TRBV7-3|-|TRBJ2-3
CASSRAGFRDTQYF
TGTGCCAGCAGCCGGGCAGGTTTCCGAGATACGCAGTATTTT
>TRBD1|TRBV28|-|TRBJ1-5
CASSLSGQRNQPQHF
TGTGCCAGCAGTTTGTCGGGACAGCGCAATCAGCCCCAGCATTTT
>TRBD1|TRBV19|-|TRBJ2-7
CATRTGTGSYEQYF
TGTGCCACTCGGACCGGGACAGGCTCCTACGAGCAGTACTTC
>TRBD1|TRBV30|-|TRBJ1-1
CAWSEDRRNTEAFF
TGTGCCTGGAGTGAGGACAGGAGGAACACTGAAGCTTTCTTT
>TRBD2|TRBV7-3|-|TRBJ2-3
CASSRGSGDTDTQYF
TGTGCCAGCAGCCGCGGGAGTGGGGACACAGATACGCAGTATTTT
>-|TRBV4-1|-|TRBJ2-3
CASSQRAPMSTDTQYF
TGCGCCAGCAGTCAAAGGGCCCCCATGTCCACAGATACGCAGTATTTT
>-|TRBV5-1|few|TRBJ2-6
CASSGAGANVLTF
TGCGCCAGCAGCGGGGCTGGGGCCAACGTCCTGACTTTC
>-|TRBV9|-|TRBJ2-3
CASSVVGRRGTDTQYF
TGTGCCAGCAGCGTAGTCGGCAGGAGAGGGACAGATACGCAGTATTTT
>-|TRBV2|-|TRBJ2-1
CASRRTHPLPFF
TGTGCCAGCAGGAGGACCCATCCCCTACCGTTCTTC
>-|TRBV28|-|TRBJ2-3
CASRMGITDTQYF
TGTGCCAGCAGAATGGGAATCACAGATACGCAGTATTTT
>TRBD2|TRBV11-1|-|TRBJ2-7
CASSSLAGAHEQYF
TGTGCCAGCAGCTCTCTAGCGGGAGCTCATGAGCAGTACTTC
>TRBD2|TRBV10-1|-|TRBJ2-3
CASSSRLAGVGTDTQYF
TGCGCCAGCAGTTCGAGACTAGCGGGAGTCGGCACAGATACGCAGTATTTT
>TRBD2|TRBV5-1|-|TRBJ2-2
CASSSVIQPSGRNTGELFF
TGCGCCAGCAGCTCCGTCATCCAACCTAGCGGGAGGAACACCGGGGAGCTGTTTTTT
>-|TRBV10-3|-|TRBJ1-2
CAISEEQGQGYGYTF
TGTGCCATCAGTGAGGAACAGGGACAAGGCTATGGCTACACCTTC
>-|TRBV18|once|TRBJ2-7
CASSPTTPFYEQYF
TGTGCCAGCTCACCGACAACGCCATTCTACGAGCAGTACTTC
>-|TRBV7-9|-|TRBJ2-7
CASSFPGDPLFEQYF
TGTGCCAGCAGCTTCCCTGGGGACCCACTCTTCGAGCAGTACTTC
>-|TRBV28|once|TRBJ1-1
CASSLRGIRGEPEAFF
TGTGCCAGCAGTTTACGGGGCATACGGGGGGAACCTGAAGCTTTCTTT
>TRBD1|TRBV2|once|TRBJ1-2
CASSGTGEYGYTF
TGTGCCAGCAGTGGGACAGGGGAATATGGCTACACCTTC
>TRBD2|TRBV27|-|TRBJ2-7
CASSWGGRGNEQYF
TGTGCCAGCAGTTGGGGCGGGAGGGGGAACGAGCAGTACTTC
>-|TRBV14|-|TRBJ2-5
CASSQVGGRETQYF
TGTGCCAGCAGCCAAGTTGGGGGTCGGGAGACCCAGTACTTC
>-|TRBV6-1|-|TRBJ2-1
CASSGELRPGNEQFF
TGTGCCAGCAGTGGGGAGCTACGGCCGGGCAATGAGCAGTTCTTC
>-|TRBV7-9|-|TRBJ1-2
CASSSDAGTLYGYTF
TGTGCCAGCAGTTCTGACGCCGGGACTCTCTATGGCTACACCTTC
>-|TRBV10-3|-|TRBJ2-3
CAITRSGSTDTQYF
TGTGCCATCACCCGTAGCGGCAGCACAGATACGCAGTATTTT
>-|TRBV14|-|TRBJ2-1
CASSRPGNEQFF
TGTGCCAGCAGCCGGCCGGGGAATGAGCAGTTCTTC
>-|TRBV28|-|TRBJ1-5
CASSLSGSNQPQHF
TGTGCCAGCAGTTTATCTGGGAGCAATCAGCCCCAGCATTTT
>-|TRBV7-9|-|TRBJ1-5
CASSLAPEEGDQPQHF
TGTGCCAGCAGCTTAGCGCCGGAGGAGGGCGATCAGCCCCAGCATTTT
>-|TRBV4-1|-|TRBJ2-6
CASSQDFLGSGANVLTF
TGCGCCAGCAGCCAAGATTTCTTGGGCTCTGGGGCCAACGTCCTGACTTTC
>TRBD2|TRBV27|-|TRBJ2-3
CASSPGLAVTDTQYF
TGTGCCAGCAGCCCGGGACTAGCGGTCACAGATACGCAGTATTTT
>-|TRBV9|few|TRBJ1-1
CASSVGAAGTEAFF
TGTGCCAGCAGCGTAGGGGCAGCTGGAACTGAAGCTTTCTTT
>TRBD2|TRBV27|-|TRBJ2-7
CASSETSVPYEQYF
TGTGCCAGCAGTGAAACTAGCGTTCCTTACGAGCAGTACTTC
>-|TRBV5-4|-|TRBJ2-1
CASSHAKAGNEQFF
TGTGCCAGCAGCCATGCCAAAGCGGGCAATGAGCAGTTCTTC
>-|TRBV19|-|TRBJ2-1
CASSMPGSYNEQFF
TGTGCCAGTAGTATGCCAGGTTCCTACAATGAGCAGTTCTTC
>-|TRBV30|-|TRBJ1-1
CAWSVGTGGKPAFF
TGTGCCTGGAGTGTGGGAACGGGGGGAAAGCCAGCTTTCTTT
>-|TRBV28|-|TRBJ2-7
CASSSFYEQYF
TGTGCCAGCAGTTCATTCTACGAGCAGTACTTC
>-|TRBV7-9|-|TRBJ2-3
CASSPHGDTQYF
TGTGCCAGCAGCCCCCACGGAGATACGCAGTATTTT